The TCR beta chain under discussion was sequenced for a study of early T cells in non-severe SARS-CoV-2 infection. Overall study context: Sequencing of unsorted whole blood was done on bulk RNA, leaving chains unpaired.

In the library, individual cDNA molecules carried attached unique molecular identifiers. Via MiXCR, TCRdb re-called the 5' RACE reads, giving one row per CDR3 protein. Of 35,000 to 45,000 distinct CDR3 sequences in the sample, roughly 5.3% were seen once. This clonotype was detected a few times. No antigen is known for it. The trim removed 8 bases at V and 1 base at J, leaving 8 bases unmatched. The CDR3 consists of 14 residues. CDR1 and CDR2 (germline): SNHLY, FYNNEI. Study findings and constraints: The VDJdb matching leaned toward anti-spike CD8 responses and overlooked private and CD4 specificities.

The clonotype was recovered from an adult who was a healthcare worker with PCR-confirmed SARS-CoV-2 infection or an uninfected control (not recorded which). The chain has TRBV2 and TRBJ2-7, with 7 bases identical to TRBD1. Specimen: whole blood. CDR3 amino acids: CASLGTAVSYEQYF. The CDR3 region has the DNA TGTGCCAGCCTCGGGACAGCCGTTTCCTACGAGCAGTACTTC.